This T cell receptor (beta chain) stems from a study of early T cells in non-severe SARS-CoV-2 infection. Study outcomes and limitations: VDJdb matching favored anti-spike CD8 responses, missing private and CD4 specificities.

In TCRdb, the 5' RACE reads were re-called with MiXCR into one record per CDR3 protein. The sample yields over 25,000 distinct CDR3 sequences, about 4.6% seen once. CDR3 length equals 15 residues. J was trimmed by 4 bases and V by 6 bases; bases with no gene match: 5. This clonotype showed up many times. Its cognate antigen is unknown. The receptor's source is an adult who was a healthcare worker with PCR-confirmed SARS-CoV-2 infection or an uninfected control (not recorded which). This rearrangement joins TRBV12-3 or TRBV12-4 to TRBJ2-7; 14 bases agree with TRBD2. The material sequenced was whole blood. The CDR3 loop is CASRGGLAGVYEQYF. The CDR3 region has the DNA TGTGCCAGCAGGGGGGGACTAGCGGGAGTTTACGAGCAGTACTTC.